Listed below are T cell receptor beta chains from one sample, sequenced in a study of T cells in Graves' hyperthyroidism and ophthalmopathy. TCRdb processed the multiplex PCR reads anew with MiXCR; each CDR3 protein has one entry. The sample lists roughly 660,000 distinct CDR3 sequences, roughly 17% occurring once. The specimen was blood. These TCRs come from a middle-aged man with Graves' hyperthyroidism. CDR3s include the opening cysteine and the closing phenylalanine or tryptophan. The D gene is left open where the match is weak. Size is stated for part of the rows, as once, few or many counts, or as a class when the clone is expanded.

j_gene	d_gene	abundance	v_gene	CDR3aa	CDR3nt
TRBJ1-5	NA	NA	TRBV3-1	CASSQGFEGWGQPQHF	TGTGCCAGCAGCCAAGGATTTGAAGGGTGGGGACAGCCCCAGCATTTT
TRBJ1-1	NA	many	TRBV3-1	CASSFQGTEAFF	TGTGCCAGCAGTTTCCAGGGTACTGAAGCTTTCTTT
TRBJ2-5	TRBD2	NA	TRBV10-1	CASSESLAGVETQYF	TGCGCCAGCAGTGAGTCCCTAGCGGGAGTGGAGACCCAGTACTTC
TRBJ1-1	TRBD1	many	TRBV28	CASSSQGARSDTEAFF	TGTGCCAGCAGTTCCCAGGGGGCGCGGTCGGACACTGAAGCTTTCTTT
TRBJ2-1	NA	many	TRBV27	CASSLLRGAMNNEQFF	TGTGCCAGCAGTTTATTAAGGGGGGCAATGAATAATGAGCAGTTCTTC
TRBJ2-5	NA	few	TRBV5-1	CASSLVGFSETQYF	TGCGCCAGCAGCTTGGTTGGATTTAGTGAGACCCAGTACTTC
TRBJ2-7	TRBD1	NA	TRBV28	CVSASGTGSYEQYF	TGTGTTTCAGCGTCCGGGACAGGTTCCTACGAGCAGTACTTC
TRBJ2-7	NA	NA	TRBV5-5	CASSQVPGLSYEQYF	TGTGCCAGCAGCCAAGTCCCGGGACTCTCCTACGAGCAGTACTTC
TRBJ2-7	TRBD2	many	TRBV11-2	CASSLILGLAGEQYF	TGTGCCAGCAGCCTAATCCTAGGGCTAGCGGGTGAGCAGTACTTC
TRBJ1-1	NA	many	TRBV6-1	CASSPGDPSEAFF	TGTGCCAGCAGTCCAGGGGATCCCTCTGAAGCTTTCTTT
TRBJ2-1	TRBD1	NA	TRBV5-8	CASSLFQGARNEQFF	TGTGCCAGCAGCTTGTTTCAGGGGGCTCGGAATGAGCAGTTCTTC
TRBJ2-3	TRBD2	few	TRBV5-1	CASSWKTSATDTQYF	TGCGCCAGCAGCTGGAAGACTAGCGCAACAGATACGCAGTATTTT
TRBJ1-2	NA	many	TRBV28	CASSQQRDYGYTF	TGTGCCAGCAGTCAGCAGCGAGACTATGGCTACACCTTC
TRBJ1-1	NA	many	TRBV28	CASSQREGTEAFF	TGTGCCAGCAGTCAGAGAGAAGGCACTGAAGCTTTCTTT
TRBJ2-7	TRBD2	NA	TRBV6-2/TRBV6-3	CASSYPTSGRSEQYF	TGTGCCAGCAGTTACCCCACTAGCGGGAGAAGCGAGCAGTACTTC
TRBJ2-2	TRBD2	NA	TRBV5-1	CASSPWGTSGSHADTGELFF	TGCGCCAGCAGCCCTTGGGGAACTAGCGGGAGCCATGCGGACACCGGGGAGCTGTTTTTT
TRBJ1-5	TRBD1	NA	TRBV6-2/TRBV6-3	CASSYSGTGSPYSNQPQHF	TGTGCCAGCAGTTATAGTGGGACAGGGTCCCCGTATAGCAATCAGCCCCAGCATTTT
TRBJ1-1	NA	many	TRBV28	CASSSLDRNTEAFF	TGTGCCAGCAGTTCCCTGGACAGAAACACTGAAGCTTTCTTT
TRBJ1-1	NA	NA	TRBV7-9	CASSPIVSLLYTEAFF	TGTGCCAGCAGCCCCATTGTTTCCCTACTGTACACTGAAGCTTTCTTT
TRBJ2-7	NA	few	TRBV29-1	CSAQEWGDGTYEQYF	TGCAGCGCTCAAGAGTGGGGCGATGGTACCTACGAGCAGTACTTC
TRBJ1-2	NA	few	TRBV28	CASSYGGLPGYTF	TGTGCCAGCAGTTATGGGGGGCTCCCTGGCTACACCTTC
TRBJ1-1	NA	many	TRBV6-2/TRBV6-3	CASSFDVNTEAFF	TGTGCCAGCAGCTTTGATGTGAACACTGAAGCTTTCTTT
TRBJ1-5	NA	few	TRBV7-3	CASSQQRNQPQHF	TGTGCCAGCAGCCAACAAAGAAATCAGCCCCAGCATTTT
TRBJ2-1	NA	NA	TRBV7-2	CASTPTGETYNEQFF	TGTGCCAGCACCCCAACGGGAGAAACGTACAATGAGCAGTTCTTC
TRBJ1-2	NA	few	TRBV27	CASTGRLRDSSWGYTF	TGTGCCAGCACCGGGAGACTCCGGGACTCTTCTTGGGGCTACACCTTC
TRBJ1-1	NA	many	TRBV7-9	CASSPPRGSEAFF	TGTGCCAGCAGCCCCCCTCGAGGTAGTGAAGCTTTCTTT
TRBJ1-2	NA	many	TRBV6-2/TRBV6-3	CASIPGGGRGYTF	TGTGCCAGCATACCAGGAGGCGGTCGTGGCTACACCTTC
TRBJ1-2	NA	NA	TRBV20-1	CSASSFYGYTF	TGCAGTGCTAGCTCATTCTATGGCTACACCTTC
TRBJ2-5	TRBD2	few	TRBV19	CASSILAGSYQETQYF	TGTGCCAGTAGTATTTTAGCGGGGTCGTACCAAGAGACCCAGTACTTC
TRBJ1-6	TRBD1	NA	TRBV5-1	CASREGTDNSPLHF	TGCGCCAGCAGGGAAGGGACAGATAATTCACCCCTCCACTTT
TRBJ2-4	TRBD1	many	TRBV7-2	CASSIQGAQNIQYF	TGTGCCAGCAGCATACAGGGGGCGCAAAACATTCAGTACTTC
TRBJ1-2	NA	few	TRBV7-2	CASSPDRNTGYTF	TGTGCCAGCAGCCCCGACCGTAATACCGGCTACACCTTC
TRBJ2-3	NA	few	TRBV6-1	CASKVDRKVDTQYF	TGTGCCAGCAAGGTGGATAGGAAGGTAGATACGCAGTATTTT
TRBJ2-2	NA	many	TRBV2	CASSWTDTGELFF	TGTGCCAGCAGCTGGACAGACACCGGGGAGCTGTTTTTT
TRBJ2-1	NA	few	TRBV24-1	CATSDPRTEQFF	TGTGCCACCAGTGATCCTAGAACTGAGCAGTTCTTC
TRBJ2-3	TRBD2	many	TRBV10-2	CASSGLAGADTQYF	TGCGCCAGCAGTGGCCTAGCGGGAGCAGATACGCAGTATTTT